These 14 T cell receptor beta chains came from one sample sequenced in a study of control samples from healthy donors and cancer patients. Libraries were prepared by immunoSEQ multiplex PCR; TCRdb keeps only in-frame clonotypes and omits some of them. The sample carries 78,000 or so clones, approximately 84% recorded once. Sample: blood. These receptors all stem from a man over 45 in good health.

The chain recombines TRBV6-5 with TRBJ1-6; D is unresolved. V dropped 2 bases and J dropped 9 bases, with 11 bases sitting between them. There are 14 residues in the CDR3. The germline gives CDR1 MNHEY, CDR2 SVGAGI. The CDR3 reads CASSYGSGGSPLHF. The CDR3 nucleotides are TGTGCCAGCAGTTACGGGTCAGGAGGTTCACCCCTCCACTTT.

This chain links TRBV4-3 with TRBJ2-1, with D possibly TRBD1 on 6 matching bases. There are 16 residues in the CDR3. V dropped 4 bases and J dropped 6 bases, with 19 bases sitting between them. CDR1 and CDR2 (germline): LGHNA, YSLEER. In nucleotides, the CDR3 is TGCGCCAGCAGCCCTAACGTCAATACACAGGGCAATGAGCAGTTCTTC. Translating gives CASSPNVNTQGNEQFF.

This rearrangement joins TRBV29-1 to TRBJ1-2; D is ambiguous. Germline CDR1 and CDR2: SQVTM and ANQGSEA. The CDR3 covers 13 residues. Trimming removed 5 bases at V and 2 bases at J, with 12 bases between. CDR3 loop: CSVLAQRNYGYTF. In DNA form, the CDR3 reads TGCAGCGTTCTCGCGCAGAGGAACTATGGCTACACCTTC.

This chain connects TRBV7-9 to TRBJ2-7; 9 bases agree with TRBD2. Germline assignment: CDR1 SEHNR and CDR2 FQNEAQ (reference sequence). The junction had 8 bases not matched to a gene; V was cut back by 4 bases and J by 4 bases. The CDR3 is made up of 15 amino acids. The CDR3 DNA sequence: TGTGCCAGCAGCTCACCTAGCGGGATGGGGTACGAGCAGTACTTC. The encoded protein is CASSSPSGMGYEQYF.

The chain combines TRBV3-1 (or the pseudogene TRBV3-2) with TRBJ2-7; D is possibly TRBD1 or TRBD2 (6 bases each). V was clipped by 5 bases and J by 2 bases, with 16 bases between them. Germline V gives CDR1 LGHDT, CDR2 YNNKEL (reference sequence). The CDR3 length is 15 residues. The CDR3 sequence is CASSSTPRGAYEQYF. The CDR3 bases are TGTGCCAGCAGCTCTACGCCGAGGGGGGCCTACGAGCAGTACTTC.

The chain is built from TRBV27 and TRBJ1-2, with 7 bases that match TRBD1. Germline trimming cut 1 base from V and 0 bases from J; bases unmatched to any gene: 2. Germline V gene sequence: CDR1 MNHEY, CDR2 SMNVEV (reference sequence). This CDR3 contains 15 residues. The CDR3 DNA follows: TGTGCCAGCAGTTTATTGACAGGGTCTAACTATGGCTACACCTTC. Translated: CASSLLTGSNYGYTF.

The chain couples TRBV14 to TRBJ1-1, with TRBD1 identical over 10 bases. Unmatched junction bases numbered 11, after V lost 2 bases and J lost 5 bases. Germline CDR1 SGHDN, CDR2 FVKESK. The CDR3 is 17 residues long. Written as DNA, the CDR3 is TGTGCCAGCAGCCAACTCGACAGGGGGCCGGCGGGAACTGAAGCTTTCTTT. Translation: CASSQLDRGPAGTEAFF.

V gene TRBV2 combines with J gene TRBJ2-5; D is possibly TRBD1 (5 bases). Trimming stripped 2 bases from V and 3 bases from J, with 7 bases between. In germline, CDR1 is SNHLY, CDR2 FYNNEI. The CDR3 consists of 13 residues. Here the CDR3 DNA reads TGTGCCAGCAGTGAACAAGGGGAAGAGACCCAGTACTTC. Translating it yields CASSEQGEETQYF.

Note on this clone: At one end the junction does not follow the germline gene, possibly because of a read error. This CDR3 is also generated by other DNA sequences in the sample. The chain recombines TRBV10-1 with TRBJ2-1; 7 nucleotides line up with TRBD1. Germline assignment: CDR1 WNHNN and CDR2 SYGVQD (reference sequence). The CDR3 runs 16 residues. As DNA, the CDR3 is TGCGCTAGCACCGAAAGGGGGCTAGGGAGCCCCATCTGGCAGTTCTTC. Translating gives CASTERGLGSPIWQFF.

The gene calls are TRBV2 and TRBJ2-3; 8 bases are shared with TRBD1. V was clipped by 5 bases and J by 3 bases; unmatched bases: 4. This CDR3 region has 14 residues. Germline CDR1 is SNHLY and CDR2 is FYNNEI. Here the CDR3 reads CASSIGQGTDTQYF. The DNA of the CDR3 is TGTGCCAGCAGTATAGGACAGGGAACAGATACGCAGTATTTT. The variable domain in full, with the rest retrieved from reference TRBV2 and TRBJ2-3, is EPEVTQTPSHQVTQMGQEVILRCVPISNHLYFYWYRQILGQKVEFLVSFYNNEISEKSEIFDDQFSVERPDGSNFTLKIRSTKLEDSAMYFCASSIGQGTDTQYFGPGTRLTVL.

The rearrangement links TRBV5-4 to TRBJ2-5; D gene uncertain. The V and J ends lost 4 bases and 5 bases respectively, with 9 bases between them. Per the germline V gene, CDR1 is SGHNT and CDR2 is YYREEE (reference sequence). This CDR3 contains 12 residues. The CDR3 protein is CASSLPQETQYF. For the CDR3, the DNA is TGTGCCAGCAGCCTTCCGCAGGAGACCCAGTACTTC.

The rearrangement links TRBV5-4 to TRBJ2-1; 10 bases fit TRBD2. Germline CDR1 and CDR2: SGHNT and YYREEE (reference sequence). After removal of 4 bases from V and 4 bases from J, the junction contained 11 bases not matched to a gene. CDR3 length: 17 amino acids. CDR3 sequence: CASSPVGASGGYNEQFF. The CDR3 region has the DNA TGTGCCAGCAGCCCCGTCGGAGCTAGCGGGGGATACAATGAGCAGTTCTTC.

The chain couples TRBV6-1 to TRBJ1-1; no firm D call. The CDR3 loop spans 14 amino acids. Trimming removed 2 bases from V and 5 bases from J, with 12 bases in between. Germline CDR1 reads MNHNS; CDR2 reads SASEGT. The CDR3 DNA reads as TGTGCCAGCAGTGAACTCCCCCGGAGGACTGAAGCTTTCTTT. Encoded protein: CASSELPRRTEAFF.

V gene TRBV2 combines with J gene TRBJ2-7, with a possible D match to TRBD2 (5 bases). V lost 2 bases to trimming and J lost 0 bases, with 8 bases between them. This CDR3 has 14 residues. Germline V CDR1 and CDR2: SNHLY, FYNNEI. The CDR3 region is CASSEFTSSYEQYF. In nucleotides, the CDR3 is TGTGCCAGCAGTGAATTTACTAGCTCCTACGAGCAGTACTTC.